Below, 9 T cell receptor beta chains from the same sample are listed, as sequenced in a study of T cell repertoires in cytomegalovirus infection. TCRdb recomputed calls from the reads with MiXCR, one row per CDR3 protein. The sample carries fewer than 350,000 distinct CDR3 sequences, 15% to 20% recorded once. The sequenced sample consisted of PBMCs. All receptors derive from a human donor in good health (CMV status not recorded). Some clones in this sample may be carry-over from other donors' samples.

This chain joins TRBV2 and TRBJ1-4; TRBD1 aligns across 8 bases. The V gene end was trimmed by 4 bases and the J gene end by 16 bases; junction bases not matched to a gene: 5. CDR1 SNHLY and CDR2 FYNNEI come from the germline V gene. CDR3 size: 11 residues. The CDR3 region is CASSGDRRPFF. The CDR3 region has the DNA TGTGCCAGCAGTGGGGACAGGCGCCCGTTTTTT.

J is TRBJ2-1 and V is TRBV3-1; D might be TRBD2 (6 bases). This CDR3 has 17 amino acids. The germline V gene has CDR1 LGHDT and CDR2 YNNKEL (reference sequence). V was clipped by 0 bases and J by 7 bases, with 19 bases between them. Here the CDR3 DNA reads TGTGCCAGCAGCCAAGATCTGGTCGGGAGAAGCGGGAATGAGCAGTTCTTC. Encoded protein: CASSQDLVGRSGNEQFF.

This clonotype was counted many times. The V call is TRBV4-2, the J call TRBJ2-1, with D possibly called TRBD1 or TRBD2 (5 bases each). The length of the CDR3 is 16 residues. Trimming shortened V by 0 bases and J by 6 bases, and 15 bases separated the two germline ends. The germline CDR1 and CDR2 sequences are LGHNA and YNFKEQ. The DNA of the CDR3 is TGTGCCAGCAGCCAAGATGGGTGGGGGAACATCAATGAGCAGTTCTTC. Residues: CASSQDGWGNINEQFF.

This clonotype was seen ten or more times. This chain uses TRBV7-2 with TRBJ2-5, with D tentatively TRBD1 or TRBD2 (5 bases each). Trimming took 2 bases from V and 4 from J, leaving 8 bases between them. There are 13 residues in the CDR3. CDR1 is SGHTA and CDR2 is FQGNSA in the germline V gene. DNA for the CDR3: TGTGCCAGCAGCTTAATCGGGGCAGAGACCCAGTACTTC. It codes for CASSLIGAETQYF.

The chain combines TRBV7-6 with TRBJ2-7; 7 bases fit TRBD1. This CDR3 comprises 15 residues. Germline V gives CDR1 SGHVS, CDR2 FNYEAQ. Trimming took 3 bases from V and 2 from J; bases not matched to a gene: 7. The CDR3: CASSFSGTVTYEQYF. CDR3 in DNA: TGTGCCAGCAGCTTCTCCGGGACAGTAACCTACGAGCAGTACTTC.

This clonotype was counted between two and nine times. This sequence joins TRBV27 and TRBJ2-7; 8 bases map to TRBD1. Germline lookup yields CDR1 MNHEY and CDR2 SMNVEV (reference sequence). The CDR3 totals 17 residues. V shed 2 bases, J shed 3 bases, and the junction held 12 bases outside the gene matches. The CDR3 sequence: CASSLRSPGTGSYEQYF. Here the CDR3 DNA reads TGTGCCAGCAGTTTACGCTCACCCGGGACAGGCAGCTACGAGCAGTACTTC.

In its sample, this clonotype was seen many times. The rearrangement uses TRBV7-2 and TRBJ2-1, with 7 bases aligning to TRBD1. V lost 3 bases and J lost 7; bases outside the gene matches: 6. The germline V gene encodes CDR1 SGHTA and CDR2 FQGNSA. This CDR3 has 14 residues. The CDR3 region has the DNA TGTGCCAGCAGCTTGACAGGGTTCTGGAATGAGCAGTTCTTC. Translating it yields CASSLTGFWNEQFF.

This sequence joins TRBV12-3 or TRBV12-4 and TRBJ2-3; D is perhaps TRBD1 or TRBD2 (6 bases each). CDR3 length: 15 amino acids. V dropped 6 bases and J dropped 10 bases, with 23 bases sitting between them. The CDR3 protein is CASRPLSGALIAQYF. As DNA, the CDR3 is TGTGCCAGCAGACCTTTATCGGGGGCCCTTATTGCGCAGTATTTT.

This clonotype was seen repeatedly, ten times or more. The CDR3 region is CASSLGGVGTSGLYEQYF. The CDR3 bases are TGTGCCAGCAGCTTAGGAGGGGTTGGGACTAGCGGTCTCTACGAGCAGTACTTC. The V gene is TRBV7-2, the J gene TRBJ2-7, with TRBD2 identical over 11 bases. The V and J ends lost 1 base and 3 bases, in that order; junction bases with no gene match: 11. Germline CDR1 and CDR2: SGHTA and FQGNSA. The CDR3 sequence is 18 residues long.